This T cell receptor beta chain was profiled in a study of long-term antiretroviral therapy in people with HIV. The CDR3 contains 13 residues. Per the germline V gene, CDR1 is WNHNN and CDR2 is SYGVQD (reference sequence). Trimming removed 3 bases from V and 3 bases from J, with 9 bases in between. Survey-level immunoSEQ v3.0 assays were run. The repertoire was sequenced with immunoSEQ multiplex PCR; TCRdb's copy has only in-frame clones and lacks some. The sample consists of 20,000 to 30,000 clones, about 80% of them appearing once. This clonotype originated in a man in his thirties or forties with HIV. The V gene is TRBV10-1, the J gene TRBJ2-7; no clear D. The sequenced sample was unsorted PBMCs, obtained 4.4 years after starting antiretroviral therapy. The CDR3 sequence: CASSESGDYEQYF. CDR3 in DNA: TGCGCCAGCAGTGAATCCGGAGACTACGAGCAGTACTTC.